A selection of T cell receptor beta chains follows, all from one sample in a study of OX40 agonist ivuxolimab in advanced cancers. Profiling relied on immunoSEQ multiplex PCR, and the TCRdb table lists in-frame clones only, not all of them. This sample has over 80,000 clones; 88% occur once, and the top ten carry 0.82%. The material was CD4+ or CD8+ T cells sorted from blood, obtained in a trial of the OX40 agonist ivuxolimab. All receptors come from an adult with an advanced solid tumor such as melanoma, head and neck, liver or kidney cancer. CDR3s leave out the opening cysteine and the closing phenylalanine or tryptophan. A D gene is named only where the DNA matches it firmly. A row's size may be missing; if present it is once, few, many or a size class.

v_call	j_call	d_call	clone_size	cdr3_aa
TRBV4-2	TRBJ2-1	NA	NA	ASRKGGESYNEQF
TRBV28	TRBJ2-2	TRBD1	NA	ASSTTGGTTGELF
TRBV25-1	TRBJ1-2	TRBD1	NA	ASSNSGGWTGSLGGYT
TRBV28	TRBJ2-6	NA	NA	ATGSGANVLT
TRBV27	TRBJ2-5	NA	NA	ASNHRGGETQY
TRBV5-1	TRBJ2-2	TRBD2	NA	ASSYGLASTGELF
TRBV7-2	TRBJ1-1	NA	NA	ASSAGASAGWAF
TRBV5-1	TRBJ2-6	NA	NA	ASSLWEFSGANVLT
TRBV6-6	TRBJ2-2	NA	NA	ASRSEGGELF
TRBV7-9	TRBJ2-7	TRBD1	NA	ASSLEGGGQY
TRBV5-1	TRBJ2-1	NA	NA	ASSPGSVYNEQF
TRBV6-1	TRBJ2-5	NA	NA	ASRPGSPGTQY
TRBV9	TRBJ1-1	NA	once	ASSVGGGFTEAF
TRBV19	TRBJ2-3	NA	NA	ASSIGQMSTDTQY
TRBV11-2	TRBJ2-1	TRBD2	NA	ASSLVAGFNEQF
TRBV28	TRBJ1-6	NA	NA	ASSIRTVYNSPLH
TRBV7-3	TRBJ2-2	NA	NA	ASSPRGSFSTGELF
TRBV2	TRBJ2-6	NA	few	ASSVGRSFGANVLT
TRBV5-4	TRBJ2-3	TRBD2	NA	ASSWQRESTDTQY
TRBV5-6	TRBJ1-6	NA	NA	ASSWGISDSPLH
TRBV6-1	TRBJ1-1	NA	NA	AAERGGTGTEAF
TRBV14	TRBJ1-1	NA	NA	ASSPRAGGTEAF
TRBV6-5	TRBJ1-2	TRBD1	NA	ASRPQGADGYT
TRBV4-1	TRBJ1-3	TRBD1	NA	ASSQVTGGDGNTIY
TRBV19	TRBJ1-1	NA	NA	ASRESDLRTEAF
TRBV4-1	TRBJ2-1	TRBD1	NA	ASSTGGPLNEQF
TRBV10-3	TRBJ2-6	TRBD1	NA	AISGRDRRSGANVLT
TRBV2	TRBJ2-7	NA	NA	ASSERAGRTYEQY
TRBV20-1	TRBJ1-4	NA	few	SARVREKLF
TRBV4-2	TRBJ1-5	NA	NA	ASSQDSGGGRKSNQPQH
TRBV5-1	TRBJ2-5	TRBD2	NA	ASSFRIAGGVETQY
TRBV29-1	TRBJ2-5	NA	NA	SALGSPREETQY
TRBV30	TRBJ1-5	NA	few	AWSRNSNQPQH
TRBV4-2	TRBJ2-2	TRBD2	few	ASSQEKTSGFANTGELF
TRBV9	TRBJ2-1	NA	NA	ASSVSMGFPDNAQF
TRBV19	TRBJ2-7	NA	NA	ASSPLFGGYEQY
TRBV7-9	TRBJ1-2	NA	NA	ASSLGTATTPYGYT
TRBV7-9	TRBJ2-5	NA	NA	ASSLYREGTQY
TRBV6-5	TRBJ1-5	NA	NA	ASSYYFGEPQH
TRBV6-1	TRBJ2-1	TRBD2	NA	ASSDQRGPYNEQF
TRBV5-1	TRBJ2-3	NA	NA	ASGDSPGDTQY